This TCR beta chain is from a study of shared clonotypes between healthy human individuals. Study-level results: The sharing of approximately 4.6% of naive CD4 clonotypes was seen across a few donors.

In regard to this clone: What it recognizes is unknown.

The CDR3 is made up of 15 amino acids. CDR1 SGHRS and CDR2 YFSETQ come from the germline V gene. The V end was cut by 4 bases, the J end by 5 bases, with 18 bases between. Repertoires were generated with immunoSEQ multiplex PCR, while TCRdb's copy carries only in-frame clones and drops some. Counted here are roughly 2.2 million clones, about 92% occurring once; the ten biggest clones make up 0.3% to 0.4%. The sequencing sample was made of naive CD4+ T cells from PBMCs. Subset denoted: CD45RA+ positively selected. This chain connects TRBV5-1 to TRBJ1-2; D uncertain. The receptor's source is a man younger than 35 in good health. Some clones in this sample may be carry-over from other donors' samples. The CDR3 region is CASSASTGQWYGYTF. The CDR3 DNA sequence: TGCGCCAGCAGCGCTTCGACGGGTCAATGGTATGGCTACACCTTC. The variable domain in full, completed from reference TRBV5-1 and TRBJ1-2, reads KAGVTQTPRYLIKTRGQQVTLSCSPISGHRSVSWYQQTPGQGLQFLFEYFSETQRNKGNFPGRFSGRQFSNSRSEMNVSTLELGDSALYLCASSASTGQWYGYTFGSGTRLTVV.